This TCR beta chain was identified in a study of blood T cell repertoires in COVID-19. Study at large: Specimens from acute and convalescent COVID-19 originated in the United States, Italy and Spain. Sources were T cells, B-cell-depleted T cells, or PBMCs; the material itself was cDNA or gDNA.

Original analysis: Reference gene primer amplification in the assay estimated nucleated cell counts. Sequencing was performed with immunoSEQ multiplex PCR; in TCRdb, only in-frame clones are kept and a portion is missing. V and J calls and clone size are as listed in that table; D and trimming were resolved from the DNA. The sample consists of approximately 63,000 clones, roughly 80% of them appearing once. V lost 7 bases, J lost 5 bases, and 9 bases stayed unmatched. This CDR3 has 15 amino acids. Germline loops: CDR1 SEHNR, CDR2 FQNEAQ (reference sequence). This sequence was found in a woman in her seventies with acute or convalescent COVID-19. Sequencing used peripheral blood. The chain links TRBV7-9 to TRBJ2-3, with 10 bases aligning to TRBD2. DNA of the CDR3: TGTGCCAGCAAACCAAGCGGGGGGGCTGGAGATACGCAGTATTTT. Translated, it gives CASKPSGGAGDTQYF.